This T cell receptor beta chain derives from a study of blood T cells in healthy people across ages. Note on this clonotype: A much more abundant neighbour one base away suggests this may be a read error.

Deletions cut 3 bases from V and 4 bases from J, with 15 bases between. The CDR3 is 15 amino acids. CDR1 is SGHTA and CDR2 is FQGNSA in the germline V gene. A second PCR, run for about 7 to 11 cycles, used a sample-barcoded 5' primer plus a J-beta primer mix. TCRdb re-called the 5' RACE reads with MiXCR, one entry per CDR3 protein. The sample carries roughly 900,000 distinct CDR3 sequences, about 44% recorded once. The sample taken for sequencing was blood. The chain employs TRBV7-2 and TRBJ2-5, with D perhaps given as TRBD1 or TRBD2 (6 bases each). This clonotype originated in a man in his thirties or forties in good health. CDR3 DNA: TGTGCCAGCAGCTTGCTGGTGGGGGGCAGAGAGACCCAGTACTTC. This encodes CASSLLVGGRETQYF.